The following is a T cell receptor (beta chain) sequence with its context. The entry originates in a study of CD8 T cells in Susac syndrome. Bulk CD8+ and CD4+ cells came from magnetic negative isolation; CD8+ TEMRA by FACS. Per the germline V gene, CDR1 is SGHRS and CDR2 is YFSETQ. This CDR3 contains 14 residues. V was clipped by 7 bases and J by 4 bases, with 18 bases between them. An amount of RNA that ranged from roughly 0.5 to 1 ug was reverse transcribed with random hexamers. TCRdb re-derived calls from the immunoSEQ multiplex PCR reads in MiXCR, one entry per CDR3 protein. The top ten clones hold around 0.31% of a sample with 95,000 or so distinct CDR3 sequences, approximately 92% of them seen once.

Sequenced: CD8+ T cells from PBMCs. This clonotype was obtained from a human donor in good health. J is TRBJ2-7 and V is TRBV5-1, with a possible D match to TRBD1 (6 bases). CDR3 bases: TGCGCCAGCCATCCGGAAACAGGGTTGTACGAGCAGTACTTC. It encodes CASHPETGLYEQYF.